This entry is about one T cell receptor (beta chain). Its antigen is not known. The data belong to a study of CD8 T cells in Susac syndrome. Study-wide background: At the time of blood draw, patients with Susac syndrome were therapy-naive, receiving corticosteroids, or receiving intravenous immunoglobulin alone. Study outcomes and limitations: None of the CD4+ T cell repertoires in Susac syndrome showed clonal expansion.

Random hexamers were used to reverse transcribe the RNA input (about 0.5 to 1 ug). The amplification used immunoSEQ multiplex PCR on TCR beta CDR3; it spanned 54 Vbeta and 13 Jbeta. Via MiXCR, TCRdb re-called the immunoSEQ multiplex PCR reads, giving one row per CDR3 protein. The profile shows 71,000 or so distinct CDR3 sequences, 93% of them singletons. All included Susac syndrome patients satisfied recently defined diagnostic criteria for definite or probable disease. CDR1 and CDR2 (germline): SGHRS, YFSETQ. The V end lost 1 base, the J end lost 2 bases, and 6 bases lay between the germline ends. The CDR3 is 13 residues long.

The chain has TRBV5-1 and TRBJ1-2; unclear D gene. The source is a human donor with Susac syndrome. Material: CD4+ T cells from PBMCs. As DNA, the CDR3 is TGCGCCAGCAGCTTGCTGGTGAACTATGGCTACACCTTC. Its translation is CASSLLVNYGYTF.